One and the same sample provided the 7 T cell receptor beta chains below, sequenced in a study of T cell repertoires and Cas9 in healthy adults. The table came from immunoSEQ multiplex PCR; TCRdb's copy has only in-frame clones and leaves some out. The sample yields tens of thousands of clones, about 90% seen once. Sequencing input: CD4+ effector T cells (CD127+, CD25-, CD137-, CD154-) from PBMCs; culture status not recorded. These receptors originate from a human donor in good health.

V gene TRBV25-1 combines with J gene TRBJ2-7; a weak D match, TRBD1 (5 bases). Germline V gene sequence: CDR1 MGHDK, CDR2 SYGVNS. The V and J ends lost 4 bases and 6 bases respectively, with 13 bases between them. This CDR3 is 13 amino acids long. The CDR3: CASSGRERGEQYF. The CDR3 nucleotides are TGTGCCAGCAGTGGTAGGGAAAGGGGCGAGCAGTACTTC.

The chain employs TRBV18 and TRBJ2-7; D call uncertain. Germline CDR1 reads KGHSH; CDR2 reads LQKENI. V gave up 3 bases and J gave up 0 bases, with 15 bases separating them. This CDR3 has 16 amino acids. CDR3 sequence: CASSPNAPRSSYEQYF. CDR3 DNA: TGTGCCAGCTCACCTAACGCACCTCGCAGCTCCTACGAGCAGTACTTC.

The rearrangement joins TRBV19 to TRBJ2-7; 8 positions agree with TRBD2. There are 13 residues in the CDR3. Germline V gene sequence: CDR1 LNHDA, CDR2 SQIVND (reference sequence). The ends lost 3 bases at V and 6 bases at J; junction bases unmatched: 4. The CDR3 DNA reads TGTGCCAGTAGTATTCCCGCGGGAGGCGAGCAGTACTTC. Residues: CASSIPAGGEQYF.

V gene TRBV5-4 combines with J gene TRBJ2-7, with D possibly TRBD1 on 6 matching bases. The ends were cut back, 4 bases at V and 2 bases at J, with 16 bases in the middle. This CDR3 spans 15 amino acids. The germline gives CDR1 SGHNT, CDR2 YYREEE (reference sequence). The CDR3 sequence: CASSLIDRPTYEQYF. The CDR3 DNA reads TGTGCCAGCAGCCTCATCGACAGGCCAACCTACGAGCAGTACTTC.

DNA for the CDR3: TGTGCCAGCCGGACTAGCGGATCGACCGGGGAGCTGTTTTTT. Translation gives CASRTSGSTGELFF. This chain uses TRBV6-1 with TRBJ2-2, with 10 positions matching TRBD2. V trimming: 8 bases; J trimming: 5 bases; junction bases outside the gene matches: 5. CDR1 and CDR2 from the germline V gene are MNHNS and SASEGT. The CDR3 covers 14 residues.

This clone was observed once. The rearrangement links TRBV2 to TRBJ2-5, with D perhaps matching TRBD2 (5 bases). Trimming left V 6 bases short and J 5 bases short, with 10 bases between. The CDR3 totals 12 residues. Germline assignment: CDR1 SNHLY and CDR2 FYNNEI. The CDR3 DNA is TGTGCCAGCAGATATTCGGGGGAGACCCAGTACTTC. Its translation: CASRYSGETQYF.

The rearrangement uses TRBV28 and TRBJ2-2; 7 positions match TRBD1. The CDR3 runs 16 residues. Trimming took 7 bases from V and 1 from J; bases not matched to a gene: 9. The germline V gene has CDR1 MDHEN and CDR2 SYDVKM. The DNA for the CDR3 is TGTGCCAGCACCAGCGGTGGGACAGTGAACACCGGGGAGCTGTTTTTT. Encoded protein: CASTSGGTVNTGELFF.